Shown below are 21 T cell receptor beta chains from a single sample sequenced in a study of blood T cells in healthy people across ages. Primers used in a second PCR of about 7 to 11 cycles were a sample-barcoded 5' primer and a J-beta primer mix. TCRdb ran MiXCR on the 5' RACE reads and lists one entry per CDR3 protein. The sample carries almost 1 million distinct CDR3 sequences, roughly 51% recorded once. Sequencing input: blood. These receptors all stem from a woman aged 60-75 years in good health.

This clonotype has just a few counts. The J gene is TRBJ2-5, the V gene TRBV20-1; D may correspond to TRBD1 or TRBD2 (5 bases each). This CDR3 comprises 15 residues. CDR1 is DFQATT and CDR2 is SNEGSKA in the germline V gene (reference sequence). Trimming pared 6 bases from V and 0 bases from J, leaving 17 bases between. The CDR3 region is CSAASGPRYQETQYF. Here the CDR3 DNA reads TGCAGTGCGGCCTCGGGGCCCAGATACCAAGAGACCCAGTACTTC.

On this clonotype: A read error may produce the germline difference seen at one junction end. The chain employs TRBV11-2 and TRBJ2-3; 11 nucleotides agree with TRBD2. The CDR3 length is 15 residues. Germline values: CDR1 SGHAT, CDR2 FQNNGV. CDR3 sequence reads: CASGLVAGGPDTQYF. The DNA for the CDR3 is TGTGCCAGCGGCTTAGTAGCGGGAGGGCCCGATACGCAGTATTTT.

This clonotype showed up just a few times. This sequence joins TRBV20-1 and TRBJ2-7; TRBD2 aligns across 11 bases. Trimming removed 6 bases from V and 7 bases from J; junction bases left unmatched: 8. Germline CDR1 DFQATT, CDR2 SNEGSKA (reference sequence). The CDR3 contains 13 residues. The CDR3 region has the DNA TGCAGTGCCACACTAGCGGGAGTGGGGGAGCAGTACTTC. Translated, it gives CSATLAGVGEQYF.

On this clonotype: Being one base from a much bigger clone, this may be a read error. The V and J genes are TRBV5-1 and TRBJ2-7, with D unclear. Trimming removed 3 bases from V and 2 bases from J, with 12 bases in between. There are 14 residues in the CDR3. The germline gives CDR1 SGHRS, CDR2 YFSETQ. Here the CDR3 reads CASSSHGVTYEQYF. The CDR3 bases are TGCGCCAGCAGCTCCCATGGGGTCACCTACGAGCAGTACTTC.

The CDR3 sequence is CASSYSARGYGYTF. The CDR3 nucleotides read TGTGCCAGCAGTTACTCGGCTCGGGGCTATGGCTACACCTTC. The V gene is TRBV28, the J gene TRBJ1-2, with D unclear. Germline V gene lookup returns CDR1 MDHEN and CDR2 SYDVKM. The CDR3 is made up of 14 amino acids. Deletions cut 4 bases from V and 4 bases from J, with 13 bases between.

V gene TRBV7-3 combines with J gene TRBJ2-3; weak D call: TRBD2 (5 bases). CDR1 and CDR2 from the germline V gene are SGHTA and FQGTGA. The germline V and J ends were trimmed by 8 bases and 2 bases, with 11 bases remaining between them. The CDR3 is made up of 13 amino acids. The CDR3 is CASGRTITDTQYF. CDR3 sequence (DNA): TGTGCCAGCGGGAGAACCATCACAGATACGCAGTATTTT.

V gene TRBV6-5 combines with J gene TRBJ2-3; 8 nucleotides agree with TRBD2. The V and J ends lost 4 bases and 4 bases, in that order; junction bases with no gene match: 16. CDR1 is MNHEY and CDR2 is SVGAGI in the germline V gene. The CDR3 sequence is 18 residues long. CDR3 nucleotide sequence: TGTGCCAGCAGTTCTCCCCTTAGTGGCGGGAGGACCGCAGATACGCAGTATTTT. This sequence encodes CASSSPLSGGRTADTQYF.

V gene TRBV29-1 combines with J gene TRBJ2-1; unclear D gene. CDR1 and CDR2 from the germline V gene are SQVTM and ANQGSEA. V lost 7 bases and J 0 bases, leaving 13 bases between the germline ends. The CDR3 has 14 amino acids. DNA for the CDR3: TGCAGCGGGAAAGACACAAGCTCCTACAATGAGCAGTTCTTC. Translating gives CSGKDTSSYNEQFF.

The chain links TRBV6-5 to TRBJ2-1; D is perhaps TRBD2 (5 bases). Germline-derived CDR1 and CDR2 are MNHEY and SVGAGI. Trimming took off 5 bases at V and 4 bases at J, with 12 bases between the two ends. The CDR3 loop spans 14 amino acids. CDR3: CASSKEEGYNEQFF. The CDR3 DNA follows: TGTGCCAGCAGTAAGGAAGAGGGTTACAATGAGCAGTTCTTC.

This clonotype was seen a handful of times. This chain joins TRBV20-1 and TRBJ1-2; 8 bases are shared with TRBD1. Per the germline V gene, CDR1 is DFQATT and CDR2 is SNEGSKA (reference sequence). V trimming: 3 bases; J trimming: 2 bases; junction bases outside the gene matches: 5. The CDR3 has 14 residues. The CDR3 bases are TGCAGTGCTAGGCGACAGGGGCTCAACTATGGCTACACCTTC. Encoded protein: CSARRQGLNYGYTF.

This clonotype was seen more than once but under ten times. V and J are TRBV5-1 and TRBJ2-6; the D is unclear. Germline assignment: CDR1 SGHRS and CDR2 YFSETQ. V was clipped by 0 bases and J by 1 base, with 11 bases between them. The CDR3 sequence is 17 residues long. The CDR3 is CASSLAKVVSGANVLTF. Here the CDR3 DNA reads TGCGCCAGCAGCTTGGCCAAGGTAGTATCTGGGGCCAACGTCCTGACTTTC.

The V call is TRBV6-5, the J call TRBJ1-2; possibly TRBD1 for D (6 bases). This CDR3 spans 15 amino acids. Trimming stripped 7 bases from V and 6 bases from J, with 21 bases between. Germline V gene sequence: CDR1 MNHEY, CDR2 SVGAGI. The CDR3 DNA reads TGTGCCAGCAAGGTCTCGCTAGGGGGGCCCCATGGCTACACCTTC. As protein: CASKVSLGGPHGYTF.

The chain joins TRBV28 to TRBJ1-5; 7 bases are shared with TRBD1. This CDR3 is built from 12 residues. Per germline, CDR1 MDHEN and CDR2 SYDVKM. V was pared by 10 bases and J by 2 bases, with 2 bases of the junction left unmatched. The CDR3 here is CATGGGNQPQHF. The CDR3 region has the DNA TGTGCCACAGGGGGTGGCAATCAGCCCCAGCATTTT.

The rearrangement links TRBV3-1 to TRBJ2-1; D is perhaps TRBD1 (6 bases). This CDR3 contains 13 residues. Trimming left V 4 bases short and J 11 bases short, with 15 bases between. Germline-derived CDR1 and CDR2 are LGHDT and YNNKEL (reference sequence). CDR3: CASSLILQGKQFF. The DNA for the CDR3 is TGTGCCAGCAGCCTAATTCTACAGGGAAAGCAGTTCTTC.

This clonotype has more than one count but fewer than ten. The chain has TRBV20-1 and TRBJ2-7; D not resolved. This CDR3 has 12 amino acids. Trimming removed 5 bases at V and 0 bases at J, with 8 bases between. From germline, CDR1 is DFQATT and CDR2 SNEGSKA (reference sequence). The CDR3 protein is CSAYTSSYEQYF. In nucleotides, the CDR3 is TGCAGTGCTTATACCTCCTCCTACGAGCAGTACTTC.

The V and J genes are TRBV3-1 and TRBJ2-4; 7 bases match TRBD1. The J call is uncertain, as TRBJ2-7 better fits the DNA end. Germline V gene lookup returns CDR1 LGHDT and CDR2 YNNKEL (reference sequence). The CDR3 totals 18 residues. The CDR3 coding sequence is TGTGCCAGCAGCCAAGGCGATCCGTCGACAGGGATCTCCTACGAGCAGTACTTC. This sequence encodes CASSQGDPSTGISYEQYF.

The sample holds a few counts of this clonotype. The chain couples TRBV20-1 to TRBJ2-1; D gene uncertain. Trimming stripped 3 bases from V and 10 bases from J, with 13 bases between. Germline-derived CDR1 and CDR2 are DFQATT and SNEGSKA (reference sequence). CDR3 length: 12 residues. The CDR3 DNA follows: TGCAGTGCTAGCCTATCTCCATTCGAGCAGTTCTTC. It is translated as CSASLSPFEQFF.

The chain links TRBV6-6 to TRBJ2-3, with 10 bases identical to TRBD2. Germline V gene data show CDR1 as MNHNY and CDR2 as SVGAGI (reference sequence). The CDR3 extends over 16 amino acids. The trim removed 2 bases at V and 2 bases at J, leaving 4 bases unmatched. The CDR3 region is CASSYGLAEDTDTQYF. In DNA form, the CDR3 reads TGTGCCAGCAGTTACGGACTAGCGGAAGACACAGATACGCAGTATTTT.

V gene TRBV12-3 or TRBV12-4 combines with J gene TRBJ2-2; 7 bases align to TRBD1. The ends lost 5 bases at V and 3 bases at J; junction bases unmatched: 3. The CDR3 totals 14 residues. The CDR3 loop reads CASSGDRDTGELFF. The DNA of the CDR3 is TGTGCCAGCAGTGGGGACAGAGACACCGGGGAGCTGTTTTTT.

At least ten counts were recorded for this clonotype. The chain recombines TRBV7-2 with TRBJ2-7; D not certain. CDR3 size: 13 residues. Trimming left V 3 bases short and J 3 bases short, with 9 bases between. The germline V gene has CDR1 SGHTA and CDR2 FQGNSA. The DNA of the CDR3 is TGTGCCAGCAGCTTCACGCAGAACTACGAGCAGTACTTC. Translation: CASSFTQNYEQYF.

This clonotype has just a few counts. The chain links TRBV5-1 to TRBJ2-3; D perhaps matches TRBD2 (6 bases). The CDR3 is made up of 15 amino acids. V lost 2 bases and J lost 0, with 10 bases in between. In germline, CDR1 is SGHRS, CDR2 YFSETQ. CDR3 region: CASSFRDSSTDTQYF. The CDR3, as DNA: TGCGCCAGCAGCTTCCGGGACTCCAGCACAGATACGCAGTATTTT.